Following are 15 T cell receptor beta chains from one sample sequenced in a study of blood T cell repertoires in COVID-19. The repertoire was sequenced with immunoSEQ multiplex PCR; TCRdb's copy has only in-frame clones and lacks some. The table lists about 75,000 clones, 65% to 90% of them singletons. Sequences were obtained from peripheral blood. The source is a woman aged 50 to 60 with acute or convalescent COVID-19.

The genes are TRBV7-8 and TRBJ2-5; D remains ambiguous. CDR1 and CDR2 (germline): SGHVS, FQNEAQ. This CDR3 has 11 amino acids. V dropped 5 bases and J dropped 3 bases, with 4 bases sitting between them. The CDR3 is CASSPKETQYF. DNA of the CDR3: TGTGCCAGCAGCCCTAAAGAGACCCAGTACTTC. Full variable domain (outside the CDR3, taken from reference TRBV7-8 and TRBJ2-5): GAGVSQSPRYKVAKRGQDVALRCDPISGHVSLFWYQQALGQGPEFLTYFQNEAQLDKSGLPSDRFFAERPEGSVSTLKIQRTQQEDSAVYLCASSPKETQYFGPGTRLLVL.

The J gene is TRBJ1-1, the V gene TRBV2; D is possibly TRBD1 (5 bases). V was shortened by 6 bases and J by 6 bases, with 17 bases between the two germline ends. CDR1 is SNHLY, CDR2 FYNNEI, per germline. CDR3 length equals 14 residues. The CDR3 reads CASRAPAGWSEAFF. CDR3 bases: TGTGCCAGCAGGGCCCCGGCAGGGTGGTCTGAAGCTTTCTTT.

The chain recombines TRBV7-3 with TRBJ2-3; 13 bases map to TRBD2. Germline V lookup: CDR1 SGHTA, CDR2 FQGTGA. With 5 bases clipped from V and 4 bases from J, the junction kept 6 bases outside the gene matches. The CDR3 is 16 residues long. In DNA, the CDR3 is TGTGCCAGCAGCCCCGGGACTAGCGGGATGGCAGATACGCAGTATTTT. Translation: CASSPGTSGMADTQYF.

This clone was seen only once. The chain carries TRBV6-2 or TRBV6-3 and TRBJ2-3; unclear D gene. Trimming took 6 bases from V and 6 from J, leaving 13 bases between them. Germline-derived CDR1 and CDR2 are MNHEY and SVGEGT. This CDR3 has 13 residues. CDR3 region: CASSWPGSDTQYF. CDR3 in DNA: TGTGCCAGCAGCTGGCCAGGCTCGGATACGCAGTATTTT.

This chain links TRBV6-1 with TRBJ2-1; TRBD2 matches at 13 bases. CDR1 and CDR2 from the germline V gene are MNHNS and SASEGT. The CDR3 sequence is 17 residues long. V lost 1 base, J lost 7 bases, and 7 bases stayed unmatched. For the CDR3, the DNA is TGTGCCAGCAGTGAAGGGACTAGCGGGAGTCTTAGGAATGAGCAGTTCTTC. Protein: CASSEGTSGSLRNEQFF.

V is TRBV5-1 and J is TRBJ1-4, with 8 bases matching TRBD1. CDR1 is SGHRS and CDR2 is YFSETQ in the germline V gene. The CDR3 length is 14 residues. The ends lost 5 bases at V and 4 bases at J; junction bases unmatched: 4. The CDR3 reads CASRQTGDNEKLFF. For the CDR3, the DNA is TGCGCCAGCAGACAGACAGGGGATAATGAAAAACTGTTTTTT.

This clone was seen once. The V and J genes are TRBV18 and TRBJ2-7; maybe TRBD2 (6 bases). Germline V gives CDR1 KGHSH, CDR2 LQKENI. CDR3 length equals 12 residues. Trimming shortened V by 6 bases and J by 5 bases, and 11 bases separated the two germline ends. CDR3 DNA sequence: TGTGCCAGCTCTCCAGGGAGGCACGAGCAGTACTTC. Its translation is CASSPGRHEQYF.

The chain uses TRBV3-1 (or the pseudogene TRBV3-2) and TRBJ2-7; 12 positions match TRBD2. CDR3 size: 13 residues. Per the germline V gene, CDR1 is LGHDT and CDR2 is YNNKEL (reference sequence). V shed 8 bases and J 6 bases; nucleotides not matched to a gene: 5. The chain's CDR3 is CASSTSGSSEQYF. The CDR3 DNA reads TGTGCCAGCTCGACTAGCGGGAGTTCCGAGCAGTACTTC.

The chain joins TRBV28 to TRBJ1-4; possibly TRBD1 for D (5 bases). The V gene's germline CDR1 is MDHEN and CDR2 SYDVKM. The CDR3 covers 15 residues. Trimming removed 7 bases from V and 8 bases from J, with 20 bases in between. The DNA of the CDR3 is TGTGCCAGCAACTCACCTCAAAGGGGAGGGGAAAAACTGTTTTTT. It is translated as CASNSPQRGGEKLFF.

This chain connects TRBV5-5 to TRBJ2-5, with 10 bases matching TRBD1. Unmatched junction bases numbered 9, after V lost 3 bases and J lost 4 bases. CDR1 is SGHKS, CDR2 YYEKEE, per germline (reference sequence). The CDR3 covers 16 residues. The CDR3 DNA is TGTGCCAGCAGCTCCCTCGGACAGGGGGTATCAGAGACCCAGTACTTC. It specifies CASSSLGQGVSETQYF.

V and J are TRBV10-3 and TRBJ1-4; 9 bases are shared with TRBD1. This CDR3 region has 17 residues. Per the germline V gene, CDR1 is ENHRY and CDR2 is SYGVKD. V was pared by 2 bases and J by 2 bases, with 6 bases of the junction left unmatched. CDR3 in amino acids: CAISEPTGGATNEKLFF. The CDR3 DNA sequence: TGTGCCATCAGTGAGCCTACAGGGGGCGCGACTAATGAAAAACTGTTTTTT.

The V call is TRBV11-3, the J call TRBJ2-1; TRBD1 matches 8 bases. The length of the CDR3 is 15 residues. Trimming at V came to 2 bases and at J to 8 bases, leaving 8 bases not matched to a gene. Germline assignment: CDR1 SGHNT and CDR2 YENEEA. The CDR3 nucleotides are TGTGCCAGCAGCTTAAGGGCAGGGGGCGGGTATGAGCAGTTCTTC. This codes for CASSLRAGGGYEQFF.

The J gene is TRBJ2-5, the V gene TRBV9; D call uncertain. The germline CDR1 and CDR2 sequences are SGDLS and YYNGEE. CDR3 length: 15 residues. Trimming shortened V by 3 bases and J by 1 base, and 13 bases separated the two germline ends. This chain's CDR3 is CASSASSRPQETQYF. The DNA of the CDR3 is TGTGCCAGCAGCGCATCCTCGAGGCCCCAAGAGACCCAGTACTTC. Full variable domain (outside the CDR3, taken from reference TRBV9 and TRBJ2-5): DSGVTQTPKHLITATGQRVTLRCSPRSGDLSVYWYQQSLDQGLQFLIQYYNGEERAKGNILERFSAQQFPDLHSELNLSSLELGDSALYFCASSASSRPQETQYFGPGTRLLVL.

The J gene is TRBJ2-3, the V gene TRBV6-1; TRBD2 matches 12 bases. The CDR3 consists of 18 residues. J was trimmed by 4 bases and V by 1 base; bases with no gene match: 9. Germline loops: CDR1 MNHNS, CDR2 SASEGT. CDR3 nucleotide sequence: TGTGCCAGCAGTGAAGAGGGAAACCTAGCGGGAGGGGCAGATACGCAGTATTTT. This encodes CASSEEGNLAGGADTQYF.

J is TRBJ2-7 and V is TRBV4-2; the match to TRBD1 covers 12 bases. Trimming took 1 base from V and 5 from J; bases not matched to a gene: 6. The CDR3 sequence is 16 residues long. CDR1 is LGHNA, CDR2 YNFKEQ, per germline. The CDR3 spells CASSQATGTGGHEQYF. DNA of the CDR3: TGTGCCAGCAGCCAAGCCACCGGGACAGGGGGCCACGAGCAGTACTTC.